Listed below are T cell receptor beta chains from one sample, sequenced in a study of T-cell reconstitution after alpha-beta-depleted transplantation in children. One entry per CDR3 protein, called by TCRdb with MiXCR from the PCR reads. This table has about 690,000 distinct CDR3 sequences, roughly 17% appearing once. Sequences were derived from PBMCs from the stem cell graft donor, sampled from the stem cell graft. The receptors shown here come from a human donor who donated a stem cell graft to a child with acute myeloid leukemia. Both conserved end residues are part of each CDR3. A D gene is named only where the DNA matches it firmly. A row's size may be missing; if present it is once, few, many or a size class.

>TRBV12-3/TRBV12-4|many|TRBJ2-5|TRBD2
CASSSDLGLGGETQYF
TGTGCCAGCAGTTCCGACCTGGGACTAGGAGGAGAGACCCAGTACTTC
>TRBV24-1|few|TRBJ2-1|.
CATSGQAFYNEQFF
TGTGCCACCAGTGGACAGGCCTTTTACAATGAGCAGTTCTTC
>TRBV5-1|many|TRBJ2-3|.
CASSLGGTGGTDTQYF
TGCGCCAGCAGCTTGGGGGGGACGGGAGGCACAGATACGCAGTATTTT
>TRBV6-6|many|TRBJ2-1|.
CASSPPTANEQFF
TGTGCCAGCAGTCCCCCGACGGCCAATGAGCAGTTCTTC
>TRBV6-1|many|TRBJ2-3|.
CASSVGLSDTQYF
TGTGCCAGCAGTGTCGGTTTATCCGATACGCAGTATTTT
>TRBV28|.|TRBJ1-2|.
CARGPGHLYGYTF
TGTGCCAGGGGCCCCGGGCACCTCTATGGCTACACCTTC
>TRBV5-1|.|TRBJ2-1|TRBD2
CASSLAGRESGNEQFF
TGCGCCAGCAGCTTGGCTGGGCGGGAGAGCGGCAATGAGCAGTTCTTC
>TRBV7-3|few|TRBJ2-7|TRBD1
CASSPGTGGREQYF
TGTGCCAGCAGCCCCGGGACAGGGGGACGCGAGCAGTACTTC
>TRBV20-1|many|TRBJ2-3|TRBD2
CSARDRAGATDTQYF
TGCAGTGCTAGAGATAGGGCGGGAGCGACAGATACGCAGTATTTT
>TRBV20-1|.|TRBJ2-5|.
CSAAYRVQETQYF
TGCAGTGCTGCTTACAGGGTCCAAGAGACCCAGTACTTC
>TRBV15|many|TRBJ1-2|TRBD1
CATSSPGQAGYTF
TGTGCCACCAGCTCCCCTGGACAGGCTGGCTACACCTTC